This passage covers 5 T cell receptor beta chains from one sample sequenced in a study of blood T cell repertoires in COVID-19 (dated by TCRdb to between 2020 and 2021). The library was built by means of the immunoSEQ multiplex PCR assay. The immuneACCESS repertoire file appears here via TCRdb, limited to in-frame rearrangements. These files lack a portion of the clones; in checked studies, under half of the deficit traces to unresolved V genes, and the cause of the others is not known. This sample gives 100,000 to 150,000 clones in total; around 80% of them show up just once. The biggest ten clones account for 17% of the sample. Material: peripheral blood. The receptors were gathered from a man aged 30-40 years with COVID-19, enrolled during active disease.

J is TRBJ1-1 and V is TRBV7-9, with D maybe TRBD1 (5 bases). The V end was cut by 5 bases, the J end by 1 base, with 14 bases between. The CDR3 is made up of 15 amino acids. Germline assignment: CDR1 SEHNR and CDR2 FQNEAQ (reference sequence). CDR3 bases: TGTGCCAGCAGCGACACCTTGGGGGGGAACACTGAAGCTTTCTTT. This codes for CASSDTLGGNTEAFF.

This clone was seen more than once but under ten times. The genes are TRBV5-6 and TRBJ2-1; D perhaps matches TRBD1 (5 bases). V was pared by 6 bases and J by 3 bases, with 13 bases between. This CDR3 is built from 14 residues. Germline-derived CDR1 and CDR2 are SGHDT and YYEEEE. The CDR3 bases are TGTGCCAGCACCCAGGGTATAGGCTACAATGAGCAGTTCTTC. Its translation: CASTQGIGYNEQFF.

The V and J genes are TRBV2 and TRBJ2-1; D might be TRBD2 (6 bases). V dropped 4 bases and J dropped 3 bases, with 13 bases sitting between them. CDR1 and CDR2 (germline): SNHLY, FYNNEI. The CDR3 sequence is 15 residues long. Written as DNA, the CDR3 is TGTGCCAGCAGTGTGGGACTGGACGACTACAATGAGCAGTTCTTC. Translation: CASSVGLDDYNEQFF.

The V call is TRBV7-9, the J call TRBJ1-1; D is unclear. Germline loops: CDR1 SEHNR, CDR2 FQNEAQ (reference sequence). The CDR3 contains 13 residues. V lost 6 bases and J 6 bases, leaving 14 bases between the germline ends. CDR3 amino acids: CASRPEGWAEAFF. DNA of the CDR3: TGTGCCAGCAGGCCCGAGGGTTGGGCTGAAGCTTTCTTT.

The genes are TRBV28 and TRBJ1-2, with D maybe TRBD1 (6 bases). Trimming took 2 bases from V and 2 from J, leaving 9 bases between them. The CDR3 contains 14 residues. Germline assignment: CDR1 MDHEN and CDR2 SYDVKM. This CDR3 reads CASSLKQGNYGYTF. The DNA of the CDR3 is TGTGCCAGCAGTTTAAAACAGGGAAACTATGGCTACACCTTC.